Below are 4 T cell receptor beta chains sequenced from a single sample in a study of blood T cell repertoires in COVID-19. Libraries were prepared by immunoSEQ multiplex PCR; TCRdb keeps only in-frame clonotypes and omits some of them. Counted here are approximately 300,000 clones, 70% to 90% occurring once; the ten biggest clones make up 8% to 13%. Sequenced sample: PBMCs or T cells enriched from blood (not recorded which). The receptor set was obtained from a woman between 18 and 29 years old who had recovered from COVID-19.

The rearrangement joins TRBV27 to TRBJ2-7; 8 nucleotides match TRBD1. The ends lost 2 bases at V and 2 bases at J; junction bases unmatched: 11. The CDR3 has 17 residues. Germline V CDR1 and CDR2: MNHEY, SMNVEV (reference sequence). In DNA form, the CDR3 reads TGTGCCAGCAGTTTACAGGGGGCCGGTGTTCCGGCCTACGAGCAGTACTTC. Amino acids: CASSLQGAGVPAYEQYF.

The chain joins TRBV28 to TRBJ1-4; TRBD1 might be the D (6 bases). V was shortened by 6 bases and J by 8 bases, with 22 bases between the two germline ends. The CDR3 loop spans 16 amino acids. CDR1 is MDHEN, CDR2 SYDVKM, per germline. As DNA, the CDR3 is TGTGCCAGCAGCTCGTACTTACAGGGAGTTGGGGAAAAACTGTTTTTT. Its translation: CASSSYLQGVGEKLFF.

This rearrangement joins TRBV21-1 to TRBJ1-6; the table names TRBD1, a call not compared with the DNA. TRBV21-1 constitutes a pseudogene. This CDR3 comprises 19 residues. CDR3 bases: TGTGCCAGCAGCCAATGGGGAGACAGGGAGGACCCCTATAATTCACCCCTCCACTTT. Protein: CASSQWGDREDPYNSPLHF.

The chain combines TRBV28 with TRBJ2-1; 10 nucleotides line up with TRBD2. There are 14 residues in the CDR3. The germline V gene has CDR1 MDHEN and CDR2 SYDVKM. V shed 6 bases and J 7 bases; nucleotides not matched to a gene: 6. The CDR3 loop reads CASRASGSRNEQFF. CDR3 nucleotide sequence: TGTGCCAGCAGGGCTAGCGGGAGTAGAAATGAGCAGTTCTTC.